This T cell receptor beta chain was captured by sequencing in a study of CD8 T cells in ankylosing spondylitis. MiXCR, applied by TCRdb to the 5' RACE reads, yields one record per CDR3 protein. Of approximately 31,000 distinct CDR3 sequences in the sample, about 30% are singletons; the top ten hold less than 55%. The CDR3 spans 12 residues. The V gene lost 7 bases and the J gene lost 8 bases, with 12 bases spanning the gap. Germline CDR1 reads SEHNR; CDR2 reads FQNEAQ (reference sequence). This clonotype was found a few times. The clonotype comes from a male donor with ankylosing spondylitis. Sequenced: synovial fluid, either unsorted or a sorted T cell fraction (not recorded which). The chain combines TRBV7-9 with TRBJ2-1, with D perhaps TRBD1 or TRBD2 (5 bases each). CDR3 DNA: TGTGCCAGCACCTCCGAGGGGTATGAGCAGTTCTTC. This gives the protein CASTSEGYEQFF.